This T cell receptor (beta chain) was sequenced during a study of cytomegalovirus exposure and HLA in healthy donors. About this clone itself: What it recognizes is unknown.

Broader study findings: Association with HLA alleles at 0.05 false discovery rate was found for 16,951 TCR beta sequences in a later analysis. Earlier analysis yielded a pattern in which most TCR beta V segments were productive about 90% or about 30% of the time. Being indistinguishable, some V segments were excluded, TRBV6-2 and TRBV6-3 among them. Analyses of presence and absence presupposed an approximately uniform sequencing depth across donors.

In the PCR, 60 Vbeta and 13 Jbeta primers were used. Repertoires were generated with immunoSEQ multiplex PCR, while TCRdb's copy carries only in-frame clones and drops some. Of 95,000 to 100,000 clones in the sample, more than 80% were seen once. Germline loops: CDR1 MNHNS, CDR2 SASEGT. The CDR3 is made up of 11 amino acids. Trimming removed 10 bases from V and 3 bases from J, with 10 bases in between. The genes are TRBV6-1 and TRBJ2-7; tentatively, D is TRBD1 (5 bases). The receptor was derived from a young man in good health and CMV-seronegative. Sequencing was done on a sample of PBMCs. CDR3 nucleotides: TGTGCCATAGGAAGGGGCTACGAGCAGTACTTC. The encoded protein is CAIGRGYEQYF.